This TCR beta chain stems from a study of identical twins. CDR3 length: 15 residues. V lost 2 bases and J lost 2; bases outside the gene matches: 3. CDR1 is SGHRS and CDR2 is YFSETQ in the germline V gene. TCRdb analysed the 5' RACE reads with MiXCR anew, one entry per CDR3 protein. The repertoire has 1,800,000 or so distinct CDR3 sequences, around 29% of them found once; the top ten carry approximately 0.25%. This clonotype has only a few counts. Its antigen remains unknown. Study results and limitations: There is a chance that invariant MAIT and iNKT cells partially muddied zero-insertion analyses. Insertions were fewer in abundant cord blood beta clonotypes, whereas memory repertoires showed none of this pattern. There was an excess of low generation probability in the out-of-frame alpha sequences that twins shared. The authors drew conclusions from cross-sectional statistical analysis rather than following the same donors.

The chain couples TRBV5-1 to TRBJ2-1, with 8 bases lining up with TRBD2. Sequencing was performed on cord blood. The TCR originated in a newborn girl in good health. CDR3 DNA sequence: TGCGCCAGCAGCTTACTAGCGGTGACCTACAATGAGCAGTTCTTC. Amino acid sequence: CASSLLAVTYNEQFF. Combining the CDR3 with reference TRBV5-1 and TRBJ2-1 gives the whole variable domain KAGVTQTPRYLIKTRGQQVTLSCSPISGHRSVSWYQQTPGQGLQFLFEYFSETQRNKGNFPGRFSGRQFSNSRSEMNVSTLELGDSALYLCASSLLAVTYNEQFFGPGTRLTVL.